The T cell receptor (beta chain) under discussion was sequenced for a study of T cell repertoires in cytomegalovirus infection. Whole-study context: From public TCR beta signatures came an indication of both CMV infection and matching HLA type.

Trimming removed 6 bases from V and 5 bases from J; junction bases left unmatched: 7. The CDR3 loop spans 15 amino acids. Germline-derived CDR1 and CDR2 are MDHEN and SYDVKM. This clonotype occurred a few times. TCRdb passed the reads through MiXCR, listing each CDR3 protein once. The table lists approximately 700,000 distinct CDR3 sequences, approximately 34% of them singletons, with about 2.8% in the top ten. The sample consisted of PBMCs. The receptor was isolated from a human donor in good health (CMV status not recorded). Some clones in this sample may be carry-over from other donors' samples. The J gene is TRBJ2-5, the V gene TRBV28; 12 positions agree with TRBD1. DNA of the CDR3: TGTGCCAGCAGCCGGGACAGGGGGCTATCGGAGACCCAGTACTTC. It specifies CASSRDRGLSETQYF.